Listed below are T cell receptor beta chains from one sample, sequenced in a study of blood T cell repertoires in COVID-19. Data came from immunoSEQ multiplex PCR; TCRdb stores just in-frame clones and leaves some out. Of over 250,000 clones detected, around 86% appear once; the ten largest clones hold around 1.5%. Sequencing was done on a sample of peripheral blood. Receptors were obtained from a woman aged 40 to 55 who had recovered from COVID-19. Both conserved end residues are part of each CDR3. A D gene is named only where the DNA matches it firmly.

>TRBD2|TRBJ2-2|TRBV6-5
CASSSLAGPTGELFF
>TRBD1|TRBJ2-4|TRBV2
CASSGDRRVAKNIQYF
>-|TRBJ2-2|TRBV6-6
CASRGMGATGELFF
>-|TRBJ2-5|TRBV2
CASSATDSGKETQYF
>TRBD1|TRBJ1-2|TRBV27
CASTFLGTARPNYGYTF
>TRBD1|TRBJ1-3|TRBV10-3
CAISGTGSGNTIYF
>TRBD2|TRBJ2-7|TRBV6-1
CASSEGAGLAAQYF
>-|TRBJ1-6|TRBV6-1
CASSEESSYNSPLHF
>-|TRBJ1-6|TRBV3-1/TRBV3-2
CASSPEGTYSSYNSPLHF
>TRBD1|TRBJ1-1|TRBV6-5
CASRGTGRTEAFF
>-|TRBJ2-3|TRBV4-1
CASSQALYGLVYTQYF
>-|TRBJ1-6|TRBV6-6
CASSYQRQIIF